This TCR beta chain was profiled in a study of shared clonotypes between healthy human individuals. All donors were healthy HIV-negative adults lacking recent acute infections or vaccinations. The CDR3 consists of 14 residues. V lost 2 bases and J 6 bases, leaving 12 bases between the germline ends. Looked up from germline, CDR1 is MGHRA and CDR2 is YSYEKL. The authors loaded 200 ng DNA, 30,000 to 35,000 T cell genomes, into sorted-subset replicate PCRs. Clones were read by immunoSEQ multiplex PCR, and TCRdb kept only the in-frame ones, dropping some. The table records roughly 2,300,000 clones, 80% to 95% of them present only once.

This receptor was taken from a man aged 18 to 29 in good health. Some clones in this sample may be carry-over from other donors' samples. Sequencing was carried out using naive CD4+ T cells from PBMCs. The subset here: CD45RA+ positively selected. V is TRBV4-1 and J is TRBJ2-3, with D perhaps matching TRBD1 (5 bases). The CDR3 is CASSQLGAGDTQYF. The CDR3 coding sequence is TGCGCCAGCAGCCAATTAGGGGCTGGGGATACGCAGTATTTT.